This T cell receptor (beta chain) comes out of a study of shared clonotypes between healthy human individuals. Study-wide results and caveats: Sampling covered nothing but blood. Tissue TCR repertoires likely differ from those found in blood. Compared with clonotypes that all four donors shared, non-shared clonotypes had lower generation probabilities.

Generated by immunoSEQ multiplex PCR, the TCRdb table keeps only in-frame clones and is missing some. The sample has some 700,000 clones, about 90% seen once. V shed 2 bases and J 8 bases; nucleotides not matched to a gene: 2. This CDR3 is 14 amino acids long. Germline V gene lookup returns CDR1 SGHDT and CDR2 YYEEEE. Details on this clone: Its antigen is not identified.

The sequenced sample consisted of memory CD8+ T cells from PBMCs. Stated subset: CD45RO+ cells pooled with CCR7-negative TemRA cells. The V and J genes are TRBV5-6 and TRBJ2-1; 12 nucleotides match TRBD1. This receptor was taken from a man aged 18 to 29 in good health. Some clones in this sample may be carry-over from other donors' samples. CDR3 region: CASSLGTGGYEQFF. In nucleotides, the CDR3 is TGTGCCAGCAGCTTAGGGACAGGGGGCTATGAGCAGTTCTTC. Based on the CDR3 plus reference TRBV5-6 and TRBJ2-1, the full variable domain is DAGVTQSPTHLIKTRGQQVTLRCSPKSGHDTVSWYQQALGQGPQFIFQYYEEEERQRGNFPDRFSGHQFPNYSSELNVNALLLGDSALYLCASSLGTGGYEQFFGPGTRLTVL.